This T cell receptor beta chain derives from a study of vaccination and CD4 T cells after COVID-19. In the study overall: Each person enrolled got two BNT162b2 or mRNA-1273 vaccine doses. Notes on the study in general: SARS-CoV-2-reactive clonotypes showed a nonsignificant median rise from around 20 to 38.

Details on this clonotype: Its specificity is unknown.

Scientists ran DNA taken from cultured CD4+ T cells through the Oncomine TCR Beta short-read assay for sequencing. TCRdb processed the PCR reads anew with MiXCR; each CDR3 protein has one entry. The profile covers more than 4,000 distinct CDR3 sequences, with approximately 48% appearing a single time and roughly a fifth taken by the ten largest. Stated treatment: approximately 11-day PBMC culture with coronavirus spike peptide pools or control peptides (ViraFEST assay). Germline V gene data show CDR1 as LNHDA and CDR2 as SQIVND (reference sequence). This CDR3 has 12 amino acids. Trimming removed 8 bases from V and 4 bases from J, with 9 bases in between.

The receptor comes from a human donor who had recovered from COVID-19. The chain recombines TRBV19 with TRBJ1-5; a weak D match, TRBD1 (5 bases). Sequencing was carried out using CD4+ T cells from blood, cultured in vitro. The CDR3 nucleotides are TGTGCCAGTTTGGCAGGGAATCAGCCCCAGCATTTT. Amino acid sequence: CASLAGNQPQHF.